This entry describes one T cell receptor beta chain. An input of about 0.5 to 1 ug of RNA was subjected to reverse transcription using random hexamers. One entry per CDR3 protein results from TCRdb running MiXCR on the immunoSEQ multiplex PCR reads. This table holds fewer than 150,000 distinct CDR3 sequences, nearly 95% found once. Trimming took off 5 bases at V and 3 bases at J, with 17 bases between the two ends. Germline values: CDR1 GTSNPN, CDR2 SVGIG (reference sequence). The CDR3 runs 15 residues. This sample was taken from a study of CD8 T cells in Susac syndrome. The sequence came from a human donor in good health. This chain joins TRBV30 and TRBJ2-1; D ambiguous. The sample comprised CD8+ T cells from PBMCs. The CDR3 protein is CAWRGWAFRYNEQFF. The DNA of the CDR3 is TGTGCCTGGCGCGGTTGGGCCTTCCGCTACAATGAGCAGTTCTTC.